The present T cell receptor (beta chain) was sequenced within a study of T cell clonotyping in hematopoietic cell transplantation. The study, taken as a whole, reports: Few recipient clonotypes overlapped donors; over 95% were de novo at given depth. Pathologically expanded recipient clonotypes increased progressively from day 30 to day 180 as diversity fell. No sorting was done, leaving CD4 and CD8 contributions mixed.

On this clone itself: Antigen unknown.

The V and J ends lost 2 bases and 4 bases, in that order; junction bases with no gene match: 2. The CDR3 sequence is 14 residues long. In germline, CDR1 is LNHDA, CDR2 SQIVND (reference sequence). Sequencing used immunoSEQ multiplex PCR; TCRdb keeps in-frame clones, though not all of them. The table records roughly 38,000 clones, around nine tenths of them present only once. This TCR came from a woman aged 40 to 50 in good health. Some clones in this sample may be carry-over from other donors' samples. What was sequenced was peripheral blood mononuclear cells. The V call is TRBV19, the J call TRBJ2-7; 10 nucleotides match TRBD2. In DNA, the CDR3 is TGTGCCAGTAGTATACTAGCGGGAGCTTACGAGCAGTACTTC. Amino acids: CASSILAGAYEQYF.